The following is a T cell receptor (beta chain) sequence with its context. The data belong to a study of CXCR4 blockade with PD-1 therapy in pancreatic cancer. Produced via immunoSEQ multiplex PCR; TCRdb's table is partial and in-frame only. The sample lists about 6,000 clones, approximately 34% occurring once. The V gene lost 2 bases and the J gene lost 7 bases, with 8 bases spanning the gap. The CDR3 runs to 12 residues. Germline V gene sequence: CDR1 MDHEN, CDR2 SYDVKM. Sequencing was performed on tumor tissue. The chain uses TRBV28 and TRBJ1-1; D is perhaps TRBD1 (5 bases). The sequence was obtained from a human donor with pancreatic ductal adenocarcinoma. For the CDR3, the DNA is TGTGCCAGCAGTTTAGGGGGGATTGAAGCTTTCTTT. This gives the protein CASSLGGIEAFF. The full variable domain, in which reference TRBV28 and TRBJ1-1 provide the parts outside the CDR3, is DVKVTQSSRYLVKRTGEKVFLECVQDMDHENMFWYRQDPGLGLRLIYFSYDVKMKEKGDIPEGYSVSREKKERFSLILESASTNQTSMYLCASSLGGIEAFFGQGTRLTVV.